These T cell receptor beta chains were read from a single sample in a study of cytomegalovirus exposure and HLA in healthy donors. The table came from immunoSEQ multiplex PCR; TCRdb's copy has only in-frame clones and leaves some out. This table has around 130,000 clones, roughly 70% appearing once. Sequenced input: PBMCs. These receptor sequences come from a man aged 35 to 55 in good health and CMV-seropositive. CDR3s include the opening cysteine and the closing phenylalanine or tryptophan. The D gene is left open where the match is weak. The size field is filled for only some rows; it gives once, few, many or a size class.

TGTGCCAGCAAGGGGAACAGGGTCACCTACGAGCAGTACTTC	CASKGNRVTYEQYF	-	14	TRBV6-5	TRBJ2-7	-
TGTGCCAGCAGCTCCCCCTCGGGACAACCTAACCAGCCCCAGCATTTT	CASSSPSGQPNQPQHF	-	16	TRBV7-3	TRBJ1-5	-
TGTGCCAGCTCACCACAGGCCCGGAGGGATCAGCCCCAGCATTTT	CASSPQARRDQPQHF	-	15	TRBV18	TRBJ1-5	-
TGCGCCAGCAGCATCAGGGGGAGCTCCTATAATTCACCCCTCCACTTT	CASSIRGSSYNSPLHF	-	16	TRBV5-1	TRBJ1-6	TRBD1
TGTGCCAGTAGTAGCGGAGACCGCTACGAGCAGTACTTC	CASSSGDRYEQYF	-	13	TRBV19	TRBJ2-7	-
TGCGCCAGCAGCTTCGGGACAGGGACCTACGAGCAGTACTTC	CASSFGTGTYEQYF	-	14	TRBV5-1	TRBJ2-7	TRBD1
TGTGCCAGCAGCTTAAGGGACAGACTCGACAATGAGCAGTTCTTC	CASSLRDRLDNEQFF	-	15	TRBV11-1	TRBJ2-1	TRBD1
TGTGCCAGTAGTTCATTAGGGGGCGGCGAGCAGTACTTC	CASSSLGGGEQYF	few	13	TRBV19	TRBJ2-7	TRBD1
TGTGCCAGCAGCTTAGGGTCAGGACAGGGGAACACTGAAGCTTTCTTT	CASSLGSGQGNTEAFF	few	16	TRBV7-8	TRBJ1-1	TRBD1
TGTGCCAGCAGCCTTGGAGGGGGCCTGGGGGAAAAACTGTTTTTT	CASSLGGGLGEKLFF	-	15	TRBV11-1	TRBJ1-4	TRBD1
TGTGCCAGCAGCTTAGCGAACAGCATCAATCAGCCCCAGCATTTT	CASSLANSINQPQHF	few	15	TRBV7-2	TRBJ1-5	-
TGTGCCAGCAGGAGGGACAGCAGCAATAGCAATCAGCCCCAGCATTTT	CASRRDSSNSNQPQHF	-	16	TRBV2	TRBJ1-5	TRBD1
TGTGCCAGCAGCCGAGACTTGGGTGAAAAACTGTTTTTT	CASSRDLGEKLFF	few	13	TRBV7-8	TRBJ1-4	-
TGTGCCAGCAGTGAACAGGGGGGCAATCAGCCCCAGCATTTT	CASSEQGGNQPQHF	-	14	TRBV2	TRBJ1-5	TRBD1
TGCGCCAGCAGCTTGGATGGTTGGGGGGGCACTGAAGCTTTCTTT	CASSLDGWGGTEAFF	-	15	TRBV5-1	TRBJ1-1	-
TGTGCCAGCGCCGCGGGGGTTCCCCCCTACGAGCAGTACTTC	CASAAGVPPYEQYF	once	14	TRBV27	TRBJ2-7	TRBD2
TGTGCCAGTATCCACGGGACAAGGGGTGAAGCTTTCTTT	CASIHGTRGEAFF	few	13	TRBV19	TRBJ1-1	-
TGTGCCAGCAGTCCACTAGCGGGAGATCGTTACGAGCAGTACTTC	CASSPLAGDRYEQYF	-	15	TRBV28	TRBJ2-7	TRBD2
TGTGCCAGTAGTATCGGCGGTTCCTACGAGCAGTACTTC	CASSIGGSYEQYF	-	13	TRBV19	TRBJ2-7	-
TGTGCCACCAGCAGAGACGGAGAGGGCGCGGGGGCCGGGGAGCTGTTTTTT	CATSRDGEGAGAGELFF	-	17	TRBV15	TRBJ2-2	TRBD2
TGTGCCAGCAGCCGTCAATTAGCTAGCACAGATACGCAGTATTTT	CASSRQLASTDTQYF	many	15	TRBV14	TRBJ2-3	-
TGTGCCAGCAGCTTAGGCGATAGCGGGGCCTTCAATGAGCAGTTCTTC	CASSLGDSGAFNEQFF	few	16	TRBV11-2	TRBJ2-1	TRBD2
TGTGCCACCAGCAGAGACGTCGGCTCTGGGGCCAACGTCCTGACTTTC	CATSRDVGSGANVLTF	-	16	TRBV15	TRBJ2-6	-
TGCAGCGCTGAGATCCCCAGCGGGGGACCCTACGAGCAGTACTTC	CSAEIPSGGPYEQYF	-	15	TRBV29-1	TRBJ2-7	TRBD2
TGTGCCAGCAGGACACCTCAGGGGAACACTGAAGCTTTCTTT	CASRTPQGNTEAFF	few	14	TRBV28	TRBJ1-1	-
TGTGCCAGCTCACCGCAATCCGGGACTCAATATGGCTACACCTTC	CASSPQSGTQYGYTF	-	15	TRBV18	TRBJ1-2	-
TGTGCCAGCAGCCGACAGGGCCCTATGGATTCACCCCTCCACTTT	CASSRQGPMDSPLHF	-	15	TRBV9	TRBJ1-6	TRBD1
TGTGCCAGCGGACTTCAGGGGGCGAGTAATCAGCCCCAGCATTTT	CASGLQGASNQPQHF	once	15	TRBV2	TRBJ1-5	TRBD1